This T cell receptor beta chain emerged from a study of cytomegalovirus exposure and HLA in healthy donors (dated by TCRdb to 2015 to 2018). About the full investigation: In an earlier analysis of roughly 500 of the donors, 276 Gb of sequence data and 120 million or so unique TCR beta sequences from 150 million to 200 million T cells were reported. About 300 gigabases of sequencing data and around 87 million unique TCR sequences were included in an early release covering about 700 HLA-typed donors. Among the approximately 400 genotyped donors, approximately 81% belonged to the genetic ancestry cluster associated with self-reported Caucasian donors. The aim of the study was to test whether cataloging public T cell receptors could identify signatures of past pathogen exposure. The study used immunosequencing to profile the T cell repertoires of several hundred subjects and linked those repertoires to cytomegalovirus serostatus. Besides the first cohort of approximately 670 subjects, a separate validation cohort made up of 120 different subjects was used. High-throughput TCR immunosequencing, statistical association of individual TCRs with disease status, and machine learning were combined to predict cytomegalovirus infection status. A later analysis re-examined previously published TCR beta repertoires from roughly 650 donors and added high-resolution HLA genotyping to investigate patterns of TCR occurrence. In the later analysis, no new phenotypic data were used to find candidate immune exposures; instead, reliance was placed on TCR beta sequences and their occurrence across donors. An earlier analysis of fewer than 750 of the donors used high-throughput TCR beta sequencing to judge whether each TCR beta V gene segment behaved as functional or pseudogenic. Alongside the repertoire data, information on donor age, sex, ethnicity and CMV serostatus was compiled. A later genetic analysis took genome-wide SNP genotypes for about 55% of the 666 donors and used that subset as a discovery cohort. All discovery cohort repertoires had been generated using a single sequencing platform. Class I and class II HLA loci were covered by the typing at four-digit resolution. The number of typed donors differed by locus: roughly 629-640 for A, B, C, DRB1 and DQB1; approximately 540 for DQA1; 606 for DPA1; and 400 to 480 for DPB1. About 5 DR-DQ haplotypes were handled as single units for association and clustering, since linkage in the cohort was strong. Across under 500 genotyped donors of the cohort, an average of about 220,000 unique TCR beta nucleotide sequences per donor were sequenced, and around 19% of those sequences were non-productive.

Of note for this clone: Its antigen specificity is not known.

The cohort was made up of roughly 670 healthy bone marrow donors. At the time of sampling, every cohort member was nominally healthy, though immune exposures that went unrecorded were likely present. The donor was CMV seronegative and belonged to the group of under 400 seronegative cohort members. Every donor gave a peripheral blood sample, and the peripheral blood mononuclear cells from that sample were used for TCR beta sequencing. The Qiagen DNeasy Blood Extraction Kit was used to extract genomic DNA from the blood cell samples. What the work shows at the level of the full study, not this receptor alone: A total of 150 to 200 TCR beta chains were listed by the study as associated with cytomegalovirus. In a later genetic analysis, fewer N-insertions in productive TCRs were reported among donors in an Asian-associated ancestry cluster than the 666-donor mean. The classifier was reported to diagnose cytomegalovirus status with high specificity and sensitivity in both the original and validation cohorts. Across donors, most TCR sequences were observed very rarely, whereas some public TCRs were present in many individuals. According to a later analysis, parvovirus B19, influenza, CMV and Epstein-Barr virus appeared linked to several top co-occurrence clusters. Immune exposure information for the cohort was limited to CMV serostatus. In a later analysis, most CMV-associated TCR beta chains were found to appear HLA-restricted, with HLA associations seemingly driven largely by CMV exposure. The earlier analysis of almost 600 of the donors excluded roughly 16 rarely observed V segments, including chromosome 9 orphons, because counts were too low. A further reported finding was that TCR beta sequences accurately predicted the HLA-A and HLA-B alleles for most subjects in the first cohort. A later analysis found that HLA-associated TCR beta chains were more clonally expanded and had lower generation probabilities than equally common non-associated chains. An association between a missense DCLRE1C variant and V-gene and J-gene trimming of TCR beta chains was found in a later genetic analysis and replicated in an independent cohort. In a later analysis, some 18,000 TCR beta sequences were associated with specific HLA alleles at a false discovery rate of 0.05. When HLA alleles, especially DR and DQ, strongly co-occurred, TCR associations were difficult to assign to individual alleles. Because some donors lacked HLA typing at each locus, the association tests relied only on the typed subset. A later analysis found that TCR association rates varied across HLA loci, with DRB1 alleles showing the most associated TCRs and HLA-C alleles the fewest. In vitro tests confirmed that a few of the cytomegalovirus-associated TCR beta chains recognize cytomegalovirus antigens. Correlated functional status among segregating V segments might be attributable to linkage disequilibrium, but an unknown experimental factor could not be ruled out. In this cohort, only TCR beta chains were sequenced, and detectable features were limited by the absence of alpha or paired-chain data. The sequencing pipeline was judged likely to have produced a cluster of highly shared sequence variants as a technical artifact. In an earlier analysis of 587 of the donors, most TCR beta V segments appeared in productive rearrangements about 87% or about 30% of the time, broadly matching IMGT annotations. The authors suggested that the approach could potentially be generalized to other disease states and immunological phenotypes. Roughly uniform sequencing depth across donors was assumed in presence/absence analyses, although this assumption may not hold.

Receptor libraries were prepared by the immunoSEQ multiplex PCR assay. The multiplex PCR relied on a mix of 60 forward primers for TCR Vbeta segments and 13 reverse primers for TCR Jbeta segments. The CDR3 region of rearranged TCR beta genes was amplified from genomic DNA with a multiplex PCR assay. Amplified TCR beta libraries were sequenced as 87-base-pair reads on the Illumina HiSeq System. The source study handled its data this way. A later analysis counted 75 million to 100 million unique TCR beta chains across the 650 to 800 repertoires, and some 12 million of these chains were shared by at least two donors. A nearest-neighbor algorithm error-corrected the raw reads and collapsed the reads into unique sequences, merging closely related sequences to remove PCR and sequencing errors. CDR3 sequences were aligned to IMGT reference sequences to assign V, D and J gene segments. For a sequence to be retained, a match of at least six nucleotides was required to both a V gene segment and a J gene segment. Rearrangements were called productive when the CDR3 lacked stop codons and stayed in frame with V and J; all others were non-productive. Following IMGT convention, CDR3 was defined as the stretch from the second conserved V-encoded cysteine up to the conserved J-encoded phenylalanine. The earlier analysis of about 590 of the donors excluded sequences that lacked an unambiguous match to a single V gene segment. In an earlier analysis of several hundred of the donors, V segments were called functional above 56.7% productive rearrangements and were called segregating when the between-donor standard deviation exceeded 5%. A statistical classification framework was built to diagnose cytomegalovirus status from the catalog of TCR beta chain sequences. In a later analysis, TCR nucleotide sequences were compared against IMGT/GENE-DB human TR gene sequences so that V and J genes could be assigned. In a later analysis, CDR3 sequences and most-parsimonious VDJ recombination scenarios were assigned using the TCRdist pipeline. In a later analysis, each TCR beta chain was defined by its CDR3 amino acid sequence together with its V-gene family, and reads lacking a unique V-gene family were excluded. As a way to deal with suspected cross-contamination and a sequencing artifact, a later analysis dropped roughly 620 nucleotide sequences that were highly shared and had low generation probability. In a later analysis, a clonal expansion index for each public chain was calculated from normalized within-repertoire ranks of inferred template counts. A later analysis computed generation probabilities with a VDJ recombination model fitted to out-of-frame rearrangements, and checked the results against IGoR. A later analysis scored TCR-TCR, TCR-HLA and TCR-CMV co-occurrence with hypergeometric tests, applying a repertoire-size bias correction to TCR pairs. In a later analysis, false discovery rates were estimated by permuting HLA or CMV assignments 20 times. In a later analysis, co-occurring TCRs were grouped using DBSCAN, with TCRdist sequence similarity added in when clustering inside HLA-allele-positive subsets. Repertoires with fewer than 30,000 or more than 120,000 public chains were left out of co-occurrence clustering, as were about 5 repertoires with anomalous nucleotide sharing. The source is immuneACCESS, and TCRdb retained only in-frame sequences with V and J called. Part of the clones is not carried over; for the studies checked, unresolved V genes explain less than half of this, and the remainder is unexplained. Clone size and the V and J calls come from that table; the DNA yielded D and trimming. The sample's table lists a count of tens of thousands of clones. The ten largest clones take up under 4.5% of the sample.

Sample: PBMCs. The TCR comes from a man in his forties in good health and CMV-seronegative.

The CDR3 region reads CASSLSPGNQPQHF. DNA sequence: TGTGCCAGCAGCTTATCCCCTGGCAATCAGCCCCAGCATTTT. The chain was built from TRBV7-2 and TRBJ1-5; the D gene cannot be named for sure. The CDR3 measures 14 amino acids from cysteine to phenylalanine. CDR3 DNA is the only sequence kept; it has 42 bases, read in frame from the first base. V loses 2 bases, J loses 2 bases, and the germline ends lie 7 bases apart. The germline V gene supplies CDR1 SGHTA and CDR2 FQGNSA.